The TCR beta chain under discussion was sequenced for a study of early stage breast cancer tumors. Germline assignment: CDR1 MGHRA and CDR2 YSYEKL. The V and J ends lost 4 bases and 8 bases, in that order; junction bases with no gene match: 7. The CDR3 has 15 residues. Generated by immunoSEQ multiplex PCR, the TCRdb table keeps only in-frame clones and is missing some. Of tens of thousands of clones in the sample, around 70% were seen once. The source of this sequence is a person aged 50-59 years with breast cancer. V usage is TRBV4-1 and J usage is TRBJ2-1; 11 nucleotides match TRBD2. The sequenced sample was blood. In DNA, the CDR3 is TGCGCCAGCAGCCTTCTACTAGCGGGAGAGGATGAGCAGTTCTTC. Its translation: CASSLLLAGEDEQFF.